Following are 14 T cell receptor beta chains from one sample sequenced in a study of CD4+ T cells in melanoma. Repertoires were generated with immunoSEQ multiplex PCR, while TCRdb's copy carries only in-frame clones and drops some. The sample shows approximately 20,000 clones, around 80% of them seen only once. The receptors shown here come from a human donor with melanoma.

This clone was seen once. V gene TRBV28 combines with J gene TRBJ2-5; possibly TRBD1 or TRBD2 for D (6 bases each). Germline lookup yields CDR1 MDHEN and CDR2 SYDVKM. The CDR3 length is 15 residues. The V and J ends lost 2 bases and 5 bases respectively, with 15 bases between them. The chain's CDR3 is CASSLRGDVGETQYF. The CDR3, as DNA: TGTGCCAGCAGTTTAAGGGGGGACGTTGGGGAGACCCAGTACTTC.

This clone appeared a single time. The DNA for the CDR3 is TGCGCCAGCAGCGGGGGCCTCTGGAATGAGCAGTTCTTC. Translated: CASSGGLWNEQFF. The chain links TRBV10-2 to TRBJ2-1, with D possibly being TRBD1 or TRBD2 (6 bases each). The V end lost 6 bases, the J end lost 7 bases, and 13 bases lay between the germline ends. The germline V gene encodes CDR1 WSHSY and CDR2 SAAADI. CDR3 length equals 13 residues.

This chain links TRBV30 with TRBJ1-1; tentatively, D is TRBD1 (5 bases). V gave up 4 bases and J gave up 1 base, with 16 bases separating them. The CDR3 totals 15 residues. In germline, CDR1 is GTSNPN, CDR2 SVGIG (reference sequence). CDR3 coding DNA: TGTGCCTGGACCGTGCGCGGGGCGGGGAACACTGAAGCTTTCTTT. Amino acids: CAWTVRGAGNTEAFF.

This clone was detected only once. The chain carries TRBV7-9 and TRBJ2-2; TRBD1 aligns across 7 bases. Germline V lookup: CDR1 SEHNR, CDR2 FQNEAQ (reference sequence). J gave up 4 bases and V 10 bases, and 21 bases lay outside the gene matches. This CDR3 has 18 residues. DNA for the CDR3: TGTGCCACAATCCACCCGGGACAGCTAACCCTGCGCACCGGGGAGCTGTTTTTT. Translation: CATIHPGQLTLRTGELFF.

The rearrangement joins TRBV5-1 to TRBJ2-7; either TRBD1 or TRBD2 may supply D (5 bases each). Per germline, CDR1 SGHRS and CDR2 YFSETQ. This CDR3 is built from 15 residues. The V end was cut by 2 bases, the J end by 0 bases, with 12 bases between. This chain's CDR3 is CASSFLRGSSYEQYF. CDR3 DNA sequence: TGCGCCAGCAGCTTTCTCCGGGGCAGCTCCTACGAGCAGTACTTC.

The chain uses TRBV6-6 and TRBJ2-5; a weak D match, TRBD2 (5 bases). V was clipped by 6 bases and J by 5 bases, with 16 bases between them. CDR1 and CDR2 from the germline V gene are MNHNY and SVGAGI (reference sequence). This CDR3 spans 14 amino acids. CDR3 nucleotides: TGTGCCAGCAGAACGGGGAGCACCTCGGAGACCCAGTACTTC. This encodes CASRTGSTSETQYF.

The rearrangement uses TRBV6-1 and TRBJ2-7; the D gene is possibly TRBD2 (6 bases). Germline V gene lookup returns CDR1 MNHNS and CDR2 SASEGT. This CDR3 has 11 amino acids. V dropped 3 bases and J dropped 6 bases, with 6 bases sitting between them. The chain's CDR3 is CASSEGGEQYF. CDR3 in DNA: TGTGCCAGCAGTGAGGGGGGCGAGCAGTACTTC.

The rearrangement links TRBV7-9 to TRBJ2-3, with a tentative D call TRBD1 (5 bases). CDR1 is SEHNR and CDR2 is FQNEAQ in the germline V gene (reference sequence). This CDR3 has 16 residues. Between the trimmed V and J ends, which lost 3 bases and 1 base, there was a span of 14 bases. The CDR3: CASSLLKGPRTDTQYF. CDR3 DNA sequence: TGTGCCAGCAGCTTGCTCAAGGGGCCCCGCACAGATACGCAGTATTTT.

The chain couples TRBV7-3 to TRBJ2-2; 7 bases match TRBD2. From germline, CDR1 is SGHTA and CDR2 FQGTGA. The length of the CDR3 is 13 residues. The junction had 2 bases not matched to a gene; V was cut back by 3 bases and J by 7 bases. As DNA, the CDR3 is TGTGCCAGCAGCTTGACTAGCAGCGGGGAGCTGTTTTTT. Translation gives CASSLTSSGELFF.

This clone was recorded a few times. The rearrangement links TRBV4-2 to TRBJ2-7; a possible D gene is TRBD2 (6 bases). Between the trimmed V and J ends, which lost 1 base and 1 base, there was a span of 20 bases. The CDR3 extends over 18 amino acids. The V gene's germline CDR1 is LGHNA and CDR2 YNFKEQ. The CDR3 DNA reads as TGTGCCAGCAGCCAAGCCGTTAGGACTGCGGGGTATTCCTACGAGCAGTACTTC. This sequence encodes CASSQAVRTAGYSYEQYF.

V and J are TRBV9 and TRBJ2-1; no firm D call. The CDR3 sequence is 15 residues long. The V end lost 6 bases, the J end lost 5 bases, and 18 bases lay between the germline ends. Germline V gene lookup returns CDR1 SGDLS and CDR2 YYNGEE. Here the CDR3 reads CASNVGGNRHNEQFF. The CDR3 DNA follows: TGTGCCAGCAACGTTGGTGGCAACAGACACAATGAGCAGTTCTTC.

The V call is TRBV11-2, the J call TRBJ2-5; 7 bases are a match to TRBD1. CDR3 length: 14 residues. The V segment lost 5 bases and the J segment 11 bases; nucleotides outside the gene matches: 14. CDR1 SGHAT and CDR2 FQNNGV come from the germline V gene. The CDR3 is CASSRLGQRGEQYF. CDR3 bases: TGTGCCAGCAGCCGCCTGGGACAGCGCGGAGAGCAGTACTTC.

This clone was found a few times. This sequence joins TRBV4-1 and TRBJ2-1; 8 bases are a match to TRBD1. The CDR3 spans 16 residues. With V trimmed by 2 bases and J by 4 bases, 7 bases remained unmatched. The germline CDR1 and CDR2 sequences are MGHRA and YSYEKL. The CDR3 spells CASSQRNRGDYNEQFF. In DNA form, the CDR3 reads TGCGCCAGCAGCCAACGAAACAGGGGGGATTACAATGAGCAGTTCTTC.

This clone was counted a few times. The chain couples TRBV4-1 to TRBJ1-4, with 9 positions matching TRBD1. The V segment lost 6 bases and the J segment 5 bases; nucleotides outside the gene matches: 4. Looked up from germline, CDR1 is MGHRA and CDR2 is YSYEKL. This CDR3 is built from 14 residues. The CDR3 sequence: CASRLGQGNEKLFF. The CDR3 bases are TGCGCCAGCAGACTCGGACAGGGGAATGAAAAACTGTTTTTT.